The 3 T cell receptor beta chains below come from one sample, sequenced in a study of cytomegalovirus exposure and HLA in healthy donors. The primer mix had 60 Vbeta and 13 Jbeta primers. Here immunoSEQ multiplex PCR was the method, and the copy in TCRdb shows in-frame clones only, minus some. This table has approximately 170,000 clones, roughly 80% appearing once. Sequencing was carried out using PBMCs. All receptors derive from a woman between 18 and 29 years old in good health and CMV-seronegative.

The chain recombines TRBV4-3 with TRBJ2-4; maybe TRBD1 (5 bases). V dropped 3 bases and J dropped 6 bases, with 9 bases sitting between them. The CDR3 runs to 13 residues. Per germline, CDR1 LGHNA and CDR2 YSLEER. CDR3 in DNA: TGCGCCAGCAGCCACAGTCAGGGAAACATTCAGTACTTC. Protein: CASSHSQGNIQYF.

The V gene is TRBV5-4, the J gene TRBJ1-2; tentative D call: TRBD1 (6 bases). The CDR3 has 13 amino acids. The ends were cut back, 2 bases at V and 8 bases at J, with 13 bases in the middle. Germline V CDR1 and CDR2: SGHNT, YYREEE (reference sequence). CDR3 protein: CASSLVNRDGYTF. In DNA, the CDR3 is TGTGCCAGCAGCTTAGTTAACAGGGACGGCTACACCTTC.

The chain couples TRBV27 to TRBJ1-6, with TRBD1 matching 10 bases. Losses at the gene ends were 5 bases for V and 9 bases for J; bases not matched to a gene: 7. Germline V gives CDR1 MNHEY, CDR2 SMNVEV (reference sequence). The CDR3 length is 15 residues. This CDR3 reads CASSPRDRGFSPLHF. Here the CDR3 DNA reads TGTGCCAGCAGTCCCCGGGACAGGGGCTTTTCACCCCTCCACTTT.